Listed below are T cell receptor beta chains from one sample, sequenced in a study of T cells in Graves' hyperthyroidism and ophthalmopathy. TCRdb re-called the multiplex PCR reads through MiXCR, storing one row per CDR3 protein. The repertoire holds about 550,000 distinct CDR3 sequences, 20% seen once, with less than 30% in the top ten. Source material: blood. These TCRs come from a man aged 18 to 29 with Graves' hyperthyroidism. CDR3s include the opening cysteine and the closing phenylalanine or tryptophan. Fields, in order: D gene, clone size, J gene, V gene, CDR3 protein, CDR3 DNA. The D gene is left open where the match is weak. Size tells how often a clone was seen (once, few, many) or the class of an expanded clone, and some rows leave it out.

>NA|many|TRBJ2-5|TRBV5-1
CASSLKTVQETQYF
TGCGCCAGCAGCTTAAAAACGGTCCAAGAGACCCAGTACTTC
>NA|NA|TRBJ2-7|TRBV4-1
CASSQAEWVEKRNPYEQYF
TGCGCCAGCAGCCAGGCGGAGTGGGTAGAAAAACGAAACCCCTACGAGCAGTACTTC
>NA|few|TRBJ1-5|TRBV18
CASSPRIREDQPQHF
TGTGCCAGCTCACCAAGAATAAGGGAAGATCAGCCCCAGCATTTT
>NA|many|TRBJ2-7|TRBV11-2
CASSLVGTLSSYEQYF
TGTGCCAGCAGCTTAGTCGGGACATTGAGCTCCTACGAGCAGTACTTC
>NA|once|TRBJ1-3|TRBV27
CASRRTSGGPGNTIYF
TGTGCCAGCAGGAGGACTAGCGGGGGGCCTGGAAACACCATATATTTT
>NA|many|TRBJ1-5|TRBV19
CASGFGMANQPQHF
TGTGCCAGTGGATTCGGGATGGCGAATCAGCCCCAGCATTTT
>NA|few|TRBJ2-4|TRBV30
CAWSSPGGADIQYF
TGTGCCTGGAGTTCACCGGGGGGCGCGGACATTCAGTACTTC
>NA|many|TRBJ1-1|TRBV28
CASSLRYTGRVGTEAFF
TGTGCCAGCAGTTTAAGATATACTGGCAGGGTTGGCACTGAAGCTTTCTTT
>TRBD1|NA|TRBJ1-1|TRBV28
CASTETGARAFF
TGTGCCAGCACGGAAACAGGGGCCAGGGCTTTCTTT
>NA|many|TRBJ1-1|TRBV5-1
CASSFFGTEAFF
TGCGCCAGCAGCTTCTTTGGCACTGAAGCTTTCTTT
>NA|NA|TRBJ1-1|TRBV19
CASTRPDGEAFF
TGTGCCAGTACAAGACCAGATGGTGAAGCTTTCTTT
>NA|few|TRBJ1-6|TRBV11-1
CASSPRQRESLHF
TGTGCCAGCAGCCCCCGGCAACGAGAATCCCTCCACTTT
>TRBD1|few|TRBJ1-3|TRBV20-1
CSASRQGARGNTIYF
TGCAGTGCTAGCAGGCAGGGGGCGCGTGGAAACACCATATATTTT
>NA|many|TRBJ2-5|TRBV12-3/TRBV12-4
CASSPLARETQYF
TGTGCCAGCAGTCCCCTGGCGCGCGAGACCCAGTACTTC
>NA|many|TRBJ2-7|TRBV12-3/TRBV12-4
CASSPFDRWYEQYF
TGTGCCAGCAGTCCTTTCGACAGATGGTACGAGCAGTACTTC
>TRBD2|NA|TRBJ2-2|TRBV3-1
CASRGGRTTGELFF
TGTGCCTCCCGGGGGGGAAGAACCACCGGGGAGCTGTTTTTT
>NA|many|TRBJ2-5|TRBV7-6
CASSLGGDGAQYF
TGTGCCAGCAGCTTGGGCGGGGATGGGGCCCAGTACTTC
>TRBD1|many|TRBJ1-5|TRBV27
CASSWSGGEQPQHF
TGTGCCAGCAGTTGGTCAGGGGGCGAACAGCCCCAGCATTTT
>TRBD1|many|TRBJ1-2|TRBV11-2
CASSWDREGYTF
TGTGCCAGCAGCTGGGACAGGGAAGGCTACACCTTC
>NA|many|TRBJ1-2|TRBV6-1
CASSEEGGYGYTF
TGTGCCAGCAGTGAAGAAGGGGGCTATGGCTACACCTTC
>NA|many|TRBJ2-7|TRBV4-2
CASSPLNGEQYF
TGTGCCAGCAGCCCCCTTAACGGCGAGCAGTACTTC
>NA|few|TRBJ2-7|TRBV15
CATSRAVWDEQYF
TGTGCCACCAGCAGAGCGGTTTGGGACGAGCAGTACTTC
>NA|many|TRBJ2-7|TRBV27
CASSLGSAYEQYF
TGTGCCAGCAGTTTGGGATCGGCCTACGAGCAGTACTTC
>NA|many|TRBJ1-2|TRBV28
CASSNGVDNYGYTF
TGTGCCAGCAGCAACGGGGTTGATAACTATGGCTACACCTTC
>TRBD1|many|TRBJ1-2|TRBV2
CASSPHGQGHYGYTF
TGTGCCAGCAGCCCGCACGGACAGGGTCACTATGGCTACACCTTC
>NA|many|TRBJ2-7|TRBV20-1
CSASSAVYEQYF
TGCAGTGCTAGTAGCGCCGTCTACGAGCAGTACTTC
>NA|many|TRBJ1-5|TRBV9
CASSDGTHNQPQHF
TGTGCCAGCAGCGACGGGACACATAATCAGCCCCAGCATTTT
>NA|NA|TRBJ2-5|TRBV18
CASSPSLGETQYF
TGTGCCAGCTCACCCTCCCTCGGGGAGACCCAGTACTTC
>NA|few|TRBJ2-2|TRBV20-1
CSARMNTGELFF
TGCAGTGCTCGAATGAACACCGGGGAGCTGTTTTTT
>TRBD1|many|TRBJ2-7|TRBV27
CASSPGTGLFEQYF
TGTGCCAGCAGTCCGGGGACAGGGCTATTCGAGCAGTACTTC
>TRBD2|once|TRBJ2-7|TRBV6-5
CASSYGLAGGEQYF
TGTGCCAGCAGTTACGGGCTAGCGGGAGGCGAGCAGTACTTC
>NA|many|TRBJ2-5|TRBV12-3/TRBV12-4
CASSLRHEETQYF
TGTGCCAGCAGTTTACGTCACGAAGAGACCCAGTACTTC
>NA|many|TRBJ1-5|TRBV28
CASSKEQPQHF
TGTGCCAGCAGCAAGGAGCAGCCCCAGCATTTT
>TRBD1|many|TRBJ1-3|TRBV11-2
CASSLMPGTAGNTIYF
TGTGCCAGCAGCTTAATGCCTGGGACAGCTGGAAACACCATATATTTT
>NA|few|TRBJ2-4|TRBV19
CASSIISDGNIQYF
TGTGCCAGTAGTATAATTAGCGACGGGAACATTCAGTACTTC
>NA|once|TRBJ1-1|TRBV3-1
CASSPTTGEDTEAFF
TGTGCCAGCAGCCCCACGACGGGGGAAGACACTGAAGCTTTCTTT
>TRBD1|few|TRBJ1-1|TRBV7-9
CASSLITGGQGNEAFF
TGTGCCAGCAGCTTAATAACGGGCGGACAGGGGAATGAAGCTTTCTTT
>TRBD2|many|TRBJ2-7|TRBV6-1
CASSESLSAGGAGEQYF
TGTGCCAGCAGTGAATCCCTCTCGGCGGGGGGTGCCGGCGAGCAGTACTTC
>NA|many|TRBJ2-5|TRBV12-3/TRBV12-4
CASSARGGQETQYF
TGTGCCAGCAGTGCTCGAGGGGGACAAGAGACCCAGTACTTC
>TRBD1|NA|TRBJ1-5|TRBV7-8
CASSPNRGWGNQPQHF
TGTGCCAGCAGCCCGAACAGGGGTTGGGGCAATCAGCCCCAGCATTTT
>TRBD1|many|TRBJ2-7|TRBV28
CASSLGGQGSRYEQYF
TGTGCCAGCAGTTTAGGCGGACAGGGTAGTCGGTACGAGCAGTACTTC
>TRBD1|once|TRBJ1-1|TRBV12-3/TRBV12-4
CASHLQGANTEAFF
TGTGCCAGCCACCTACAGGGGGCGAACACTGAAGCTTTCTTT